This entry lists 11 T cell receptor beta chains sequenced from one sample in a study of Ad26.COV2.S vaccination and SARS-CoV-2 variants. Treatment reported: about 20 received Ad26.COV2.S at low or high dose, single or two shots; roughly five received placebo; per-sample allocation not given. Collection of samples fell on day 63 after the first vaccine or placebo injection. The repertoire was sequenced with immunoSEQ multiplex PCR; TCRdb's copy has only in-frame clones and lacks some. The profile covers some 500,000 clones, with approximately 89% appearing a single time and about 2.5% taken by the ten largest. The sample in question was peripheral blood, obtained in a trial of Ad26.COV2.S vaccine versus placebo. The receptor source for this set is a person between 18 and 65 years old who received the Ad26.COV2.S COVID-19 vaccine or a placebo.

CDR3 residues: CASKSRGNTEAFF. The CDR3 bases are TGTGCCAGCAAGTCGAGGGGGAACACTGAAGCTTTCTTT. This chain links TRBV28 with TRBJ1-1; a weak D match, TRBD1 (5 bases). The germline V and J ends were trimmed by 7 bases and 1 base, with 10 bases remaining between them. The germline gives CDR1 MDHEN, CDR2 SYDVKM. This CDR3 contains 13 residues.

This clone was detected only a few times. The sample holds other DNA sequences that translate to the same CDR3. The chain has TRBV6-2 or TRBV6-3 and TRBJ2-1, with D uncertain. V was clipped by 4 bases and J by 0 bases, with 4 bases between them. The CDR3 is 13 residues long. From germline, CDR1 is MNHEY and CDR2 SVGEGT. The CDR3 reads CASSLDSYNEQFF. CDR3 DNA sequence: TGTGCCAGCAGTTTGGACTCCTACAATGAGCAGTTCTTC.

The chain uses TRBV6-6 and TRBJ2-7; the match to TRBD2 covers 9 bases. CDR3 size: 14 residues. V was pared by 10 bases and J by 4 bases, with 11 bases of the junction left unmatched. From germline, CDR1 is MNHNY and CDR2 SVGAGI (reference sequence). CDR3 coding DNA: TGTGCCACTGGTGGAGCGGGAGGATTTTACGAGCAGTACGTC. This encodes CATGGAGGFYEQYV.

This sequence joins TRBV5-1 and TRBJ2-7; 8 nucleotides line up with TRBD1. V gave up 4 bases and J gave up 3 bases; unmatched junction bases: 3. Looked up from germline, CDR1 is SGHRS and CDR2 is YFSETQ. The CDR3 is 13 residues long. The CDR3 DNA is TGCGCCAGCAGCCCGGACAGGGACTACGAGCAGTACTTC. This encodes CASSPDRDYEQYF.

V usage is TRBV28 and J usage is TRBJ1-4; D unclear. V was cut by 3 bases and J by 3 bases, with 14 bases left in between. Germline V gives CDR1 MDHEN, CDR2 SYDVKM. The CDR3 has 16 amino acids. This CDR3 reads CASSLGGTGSNEKLFF. The DNA of the CDR3 is TGTGCCAGCAGTTTGGGTGGTACGGGGTCTAATGAAAAACTGTTTTTT.

The chain recombines TRBV10-1 with TRBJ1-2; tentatively, D is TRBD1 (5 bases). This CDR3 has 13 residues. V lost 6 bases and J 8 bases, leaving 16 bases between the germline ends. Germline V gives CDR1 WNHNN, CDR2 SYGVQD (reference sequence). As DNA, the CDR3 is TGCGCCAGCAGCCCCGGGGCCGTGGAAGGCTACACCTTC. Translation: CASSPGAVEGYTF.

The chain combines TRBV7-9 with TRBJ2-2; 9 nucleotides align to TRBD2. Trimming cost V 7 bases and J 7 bases; bases outside gene matches: 16. This CDR3 spans 17 amino acids. From germline, CDR1 is SEHNR and CDR2 FQNEAQ (reference sequence). CDR3 protein: CASNPTVAGVRDGELFF. The CDR3 bases are TGTGCCAGCAACCCAACGGTAGCGGGAGTGAGGGACGGGGAGCTGTTTTTT.

The V gene is TRBV27, the J gene TRBJ1-2, with D possibly TRBD1 on 5 matching bases. V shed 10 bases and J shed 4 bases, with 25 bases lying between them. The germline CDR1 and CDR2 sequences are MNHEY and SMNVEV (reference sequence). CDR3 length: 16 amino acids. CDR3 bases: TGTGCCACCCAACCCTCGTTGGGGGGACTAGGCTATGGCTACACCTTC. Encoded protein: CATQPSLGGLGYGYTF.

V usage is TRBV18 and J usage is TRBJ1-1; D remains unclear. Germline V CDR1 and CDR2: KGHSH, LQKENI. CDR3 length: 13 amino acids. Trimming took 4 bases from V and 3 from J, leaving 9 bases between them. For the CDR3, the DNA is TGTGCCAGCTCACGTACCCGGGACACTGAAGCTTTCTTT. Amino acids: CASSRTRDTEAFF.

The rearrangement uses TRBV5-6 and TRBJ1-1; D gene uncertain. The CDR3 is 15 residues long. Germline-derived CDR1 and CDR2 are SGHDT and YYEEEE. Trimming took off 4 bases at V and 0 bases at J, with 13 bases between the two ends. The CDR3 DNA reads as TGTGCCAGCAGCCCGGCGGTGGGATTGAACACTGAAGCTTTCTTT. Protein product: CASSPAVGLNTEAFF. The variable domain in full, completed from reference TRBV5-6 and TRBJ1-1, reads DAGVTQSPTHLIKTRGQQVTLRCSPKSGHDTVSWYQQALGQGPQFIFQYYEEEERQRGNFPDRFSGHQFPNYSSELNVNALLLGDSALYLCASSPAVGLNTEAFFGQGTRLTVV.

This sequence joins TRBV5-6 and TRBJ2-7; the D gene is possibly TRBD1 (5 bases). V was clipped by 2 bases and J by 3 bases, with 6 bases between them. The CDR3 has 12 residues. The germline gives CDR1 SGHDT, CDR2 YYEEEE. The CDR3: CASSFQGYEQYF. DNA of the CDR3: TGTGCCAGCAGCTTCCAGGGCTACGAGCAGTACTTC.